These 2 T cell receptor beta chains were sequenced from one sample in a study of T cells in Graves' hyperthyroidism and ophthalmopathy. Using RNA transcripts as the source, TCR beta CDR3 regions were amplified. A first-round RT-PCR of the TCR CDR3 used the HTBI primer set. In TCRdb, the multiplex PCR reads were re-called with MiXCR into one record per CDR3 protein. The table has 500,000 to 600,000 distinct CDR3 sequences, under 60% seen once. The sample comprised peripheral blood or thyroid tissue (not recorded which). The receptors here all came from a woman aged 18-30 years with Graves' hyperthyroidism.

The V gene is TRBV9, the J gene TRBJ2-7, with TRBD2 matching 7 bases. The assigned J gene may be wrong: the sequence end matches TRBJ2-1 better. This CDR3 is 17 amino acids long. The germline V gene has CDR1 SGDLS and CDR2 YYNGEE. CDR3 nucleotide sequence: TGTGCCAGCAGCGTAGATCTGCGGGGGAGCTCCTACAATGAGCAGTTCTTC. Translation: CASSVDLRGSSYNEQFF.

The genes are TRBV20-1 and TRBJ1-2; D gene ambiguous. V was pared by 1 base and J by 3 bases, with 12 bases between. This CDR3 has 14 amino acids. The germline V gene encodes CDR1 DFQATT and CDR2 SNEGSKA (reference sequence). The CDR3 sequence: CSARVVGVYYGYTF. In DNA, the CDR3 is TGCAGTGCTAGAGTCGTTGGGGTCTACTATGGCTACACCTTC.